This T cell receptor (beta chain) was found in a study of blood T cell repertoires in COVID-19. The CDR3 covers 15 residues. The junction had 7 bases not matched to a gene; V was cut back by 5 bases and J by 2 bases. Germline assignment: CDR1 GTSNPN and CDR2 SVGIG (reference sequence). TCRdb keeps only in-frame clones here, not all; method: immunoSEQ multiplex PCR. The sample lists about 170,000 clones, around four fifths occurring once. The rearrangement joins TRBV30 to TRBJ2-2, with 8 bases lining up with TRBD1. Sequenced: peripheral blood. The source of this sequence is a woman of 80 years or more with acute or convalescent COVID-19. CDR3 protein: CAWSTGQVNTGELFF. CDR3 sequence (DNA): TGTGCCTGGTCGACGGGACAGGTTAACACCGGGGAGCTGTTTTTT. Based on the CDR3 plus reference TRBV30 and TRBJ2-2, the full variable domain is SQTIHQWPATLVQPVGSPLSLECTVEGTSNPNLYWYRQAAGRGLQLLFYSVGIGQISSEVPQNLSASRPQDRQFILSSKKLLLSDSGFYLCAWSTGQVNTGELFFGEGSRLTVL.